These T cell receptor beta chains were read from a single sample in a study of blood T cell repertoires in COVID-19. Sequencing was performed with immunoSEQ multiplex PCR; in TCRdb, only in-frame clones are kept and a portion is missing. The sample has approximately 90,000 clones, 80% to 90% seen once. Sequencing was done on a sample of peripheral blood. The receptors derive from a man over 45 with acute or convalescent COVID-19. Each CDR3 is given with its conserved first and last residue. The D gene is left open where the match is weak. Only part of the rows carry a size: once, few, many, or a class if the clone is expanded.

>TRBV10-3|TRBJ1-2|-|-
TGTGCCATCAGTGAGACCCTCTATAGGGGTTCCTATGGCTACACCTTC
CAISETLYRGSYGYTF
>TRBV5-1|TRBJ2-1|-|TRBD1
TGCGCCAGCAGCATTAGACAGGGGTTGTACAATGAGCAGTTCTTC
CASSIRQGLYNEQFF
>TRBV7-9|TRBJ2-5|-|-
TGTGCCAGCAGCTTGGGGATTAGCACGGGGAGCCCGGAGACCCAGTACTTC
CASSLGISTGSPETQYF
>TRBV2|TRBJ2-6|-|-
TGTGCCAGCAGTGTGGGGGGATCTGGGGCCAACGTCCTGACTTTC
CASSVGGSGANVLTF
>TRBV6-1|TRBJ2-7|-|TRBD2
TGTGCCAGCAGTGAGGTGGCGGGGGGGCGGAACGAGCAGTACTTC
CASSEVAGGRNEQYF
>TRBV11-3|TRBJ1-2|-|TRBD1
TGTGCCAGCAGCCCCGACAGGGGGCGTGGCTACACCTTC
CASSPDRGRGYTF
>TRBV7-6|TRBJ1-4|-|TRBD1
TGTGCCAGCAGCCGGGACAGGTTGCTTAATGAAAAACTGTTTTTT
CASSRDRLLNEKLFF
>TRBV28|TRBJ1-5|-|-
TGTGCCAGCAGTCGTGACCAGGGAATCAATCAGCCCCAGCATTTT
CASSRDQGINQPQHF
>TRBV5-4|TRBJ1-1|-|-
TGTGCCAGCAGCTTGAACAGGGCGGCGTCTGAAGCTTTCTTT
CASSLNRAASEAFF
>TRBV9|TRBJ1-1|-|-
TGTGCCAGCAGCGTAAATGCGGTTTTGAACACTGAAGCTTTCTTT
CASSVNAVLNTEAFF
>TRBV6-1|TRBJ2-1|-|TRBD1
TGTGCCAGCAGTGCGCCCCATGGACAGGCGGCTTACAATGAGCAGTTCTTC
CASSAPHGQAAYNEQFF
>TRBV7-2|TRBJ2-4|once|-
TGTGCCAGCAGTTTCACGGGGAACATTCAGTACTTC
CASSFTGNIQYF
>TRBV5-4|TRBJ2-7|-|TRBD1
TGTGCCAGCAGCTTGACCCCGACGGACAGGGAATACGAGCAGTACTTC
CASSLTPTDREYEQYF
>TRBV18|TRBJ1-2|-|-
TGTGCCAGCTCAAACGATCTTTCATCAGGGGGCTACACCTTC
CASSNDLSSGGYTF
>TRBV19|TRBJ2-5|-|-
TGTGCCAGTAGTATAGACGGGAGTGAGGAGACCCAGTACTTC
CASSIDGSEETQYF
>TRBV5-6|TRBJ1-5|-|-
TGTGCCAGCAGCTTCCCGACAGCCCTTAATCAGCCCCAGCATTTT
CASSFPTALNQPQHF
>TRBV15|TRBJ1-5|-|-
TGTGCCACCAGCCCACGGTCTAATCAGCCCCAGCATTTT
CATSPRSNQPQHF
>TRBV5-1|TRBJ2-1|once|TRBD1
TGCGCCAGCAGCTTGACAGGGGGTTCTTACAATGAGCAGTTCTTC
CASSLTGGSYNEQFF
>TRBV27|TRBJ2-4|-|-
TGTCCCCTCGAGGAGGGTCTAGCCAAAAACATTCAGTACTTC
CPLEEGLAKNIQYF
>TRBV6-5|TRBJ2-2|-|-
TGTGCCAGCAGTACTAGAGACACCGGGGAGCTGTTTTTT
CASSTRDTGELFF
>TRBV27|TRBJ2-2|-|TRBD2
TGTGCCAGCAGTTTCGGACTAGCGGGGGGTCCCACCGGGGAGCTGTTTTTT
CASSFGLAGGPTGELFF
>TRBV13|TRBJ2-2|-|TRBD2
TGTGCCAGCAGCTTAGGCCGATACAGCGGGGGGGCCTCCGGGGAGCTGTTTTTT
CASSLGRYSGGASGELFF
>TRBV25-1|TRBJ1-5|-|-
TGTGCCAGCAGTCCGAGTAGGGACAACTGGTGTCAGCCCCAGCATTTT
CASSPSRDNWCQPQHF
>TRBV30|TRBJ2-1|-|TRBD2
TGTGCCTGGAGTGCCCAGCGGGGGGCCTACAACAATGAGCAGTTCTTC
CAWSAQRGAYNNEQFF
>TRBV5-1|TRBJ2-1|-|TRBD1
TGCGCCAGCAGCTTGGAGGGACAGGGGGAGGTGGATGAGCAGTTCTTC
CASSLEGQGEVDEQFF
>TRBV2|TRBJ1-5|-|TRBD1
TGTGCCAGCAGTGTGGGACAGGGGGCCAATCAGCCCCAGCATTTT
CASSVGQGANQPQHF
>TRBV5-1|TRBJ2-1|-|TRBD1
TGCGCCAGCAGCTGGACAGGGGCGGACAATGAGCAGTTCTTC
CASSWTGADNEQFF
>TRBV7-8|TRBJ1-6|-|-
TGTGCCAGCAGCTGGATAGGACGGGAAGGGTATAATTCACCCCTCCACTTT
CASSWIGREGYNSPLHF
>TRBV9|TRBJ2-2|once|-
TGTGCCAGCAACAATCTCCCCGGGGAGCTGTTTTTT
CASNNLPGELFF
>TRBV11-3|TRBJ2-1|-|-
TGTGCCAGCAGCTTAGATGCCAGGGATGGGTCGGAGCAGTTCTTC
CASSLDARDGSEQFF
>TRBV19|TRBJ1-1|-|-
TGTGCCAGTAGTATTCAAAGTGGAGGGGCTGAAGCTTTCTTT
CASSIQSGGAEAFF
>TRBV7-9|TRBJ1-1|-|TRBD1
TGTGCCAGCAGCCTAGCCGGGACAGGGGGCCACACTGAAGCTTTCTTT
CASSLAGTGGHTEAFF
>TRBV12-3/TRBV12-4|TRBJ1-2|few|-
TGTGCCAGCTCCCCGCGGGACTATGGCTACACCTTC
CASSPRDYGYTF
>TRBV7-3|TRBJ2-1|-|TRBD2
TGTGCCAGCAGCTTAATGCCGGCTAGCGGGGGTCCCAGGAATGAGCAGTTCTTC
CASSLMPASGGPRNEQFF
>TRBV5-1|TRBJ1-3|-|-
TGCGCCAGCAGCTCACAGGGAACTGGAAACACCATATATTTT
CASSSQGTGNTIYF
>TRBV6-6|TRBJ1-1|-|TRBD1
TGTGCCAGCAGCCCGACAGGGAGGAACACTGAAGCTTTCTTT
CASSPTGRNTEAFF
>TRBV20-1|TRBJ1-1|-|TRBD1
TGCAGTGCTAGTACAGGGGAAGGAACTGAAGCTTTCTTT
CSASTGEGTEAFF
>TRBV5-1|TRBJ2-3|-|-
TGCGCCAGCAGCAGCCCGGAGAGCACAGATACGCAGTATTTT
CASSSPESTDTQYF
>TRBV19|TRBJ1-5|-|TRBD1
TGTGCCAGTAGTGGGCGACGGACAGGGGTTAATCAGCCCCAGCATTTT
CASSGRRTGVNQPQHF
>TRBV9|TRBJ2-5|-|TRBD2
TGTGCCAGCAGCGTAGCTCCCAGCGGGGGGCTCGGAAGAGAGACCCAGTACTTC
CASSVAPSGGLGRETQYF
>TRBV5-6|TRBJ1-4|-|TRBD1
TGTGCCAGCAGCTTGGTGCTACAGGGGATTGCAACTAATGAAAAACTGTTTTTT
CASSLVLQGIATNEKLFF
>TRBV11-2|TRBJ1-4|-|-
TGTGCCAGCAGCCTCGCGGGCAGGGAGGATGAAAAACTGTTTTTT
CASSLAGREDEKLFF
>TRBV30|TRBJ1-6|few|TRBD1
TGTGCCTCAAAGGGACAGGGGGATTCACCCCTCCACTTT
CASKGQGDSPLHF
>TRBV19|TRBJ1-1|-|-
TGTGCCAGTAGTCAAACACCATTCATGAACACTGAAGCTTTCTTT
CASSQTPFMNTEAFF
>TRBV9|TRBJ2-3|-|TRBD2
TGTGCCAGCAGCGCGTCTAGCGGGGGGGGAGCAGATACGCAGTATTTT
CASSASSGGGADTQYF
>TRBV7-9|TRBJ2-3|-|-
TGTGCCAGCAGCGCCGGAGATGGGCAGTATTTT
CASSAGDGQYF
>TRBV7-2|TRBJ2-7|once|TRBD2
TGTGCCAGCAGCACCACTAGCGGGGGGTACGAGCAGTACTTC
CASSTTSGGYEQYF